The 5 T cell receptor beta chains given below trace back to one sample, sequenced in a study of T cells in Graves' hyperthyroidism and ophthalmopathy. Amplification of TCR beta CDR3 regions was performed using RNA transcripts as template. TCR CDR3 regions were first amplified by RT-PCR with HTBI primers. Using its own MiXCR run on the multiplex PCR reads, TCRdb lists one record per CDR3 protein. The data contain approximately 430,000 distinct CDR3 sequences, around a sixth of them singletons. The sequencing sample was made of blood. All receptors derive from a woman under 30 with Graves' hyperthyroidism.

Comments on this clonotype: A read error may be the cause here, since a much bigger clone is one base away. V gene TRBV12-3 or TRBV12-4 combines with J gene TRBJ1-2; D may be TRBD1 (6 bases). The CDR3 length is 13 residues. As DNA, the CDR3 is TGTACCAGCAGTTTAGGGAAGGGGGATGGCTACACCTTC. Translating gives CTSSLGKGDGYTF.

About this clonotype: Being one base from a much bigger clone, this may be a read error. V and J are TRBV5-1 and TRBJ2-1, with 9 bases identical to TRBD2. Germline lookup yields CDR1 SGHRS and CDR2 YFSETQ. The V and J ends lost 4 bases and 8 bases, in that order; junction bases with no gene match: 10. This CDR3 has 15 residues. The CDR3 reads CASSPRASGAHEQFF. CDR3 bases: TGCGCCAGCAGCCCCCGGGCTAGCGGGGCCCATGAGCAGTTCTTC.

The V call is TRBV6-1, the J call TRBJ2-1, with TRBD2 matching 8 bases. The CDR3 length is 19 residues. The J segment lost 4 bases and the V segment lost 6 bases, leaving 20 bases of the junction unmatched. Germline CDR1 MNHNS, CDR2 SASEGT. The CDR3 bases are TGTGCCAGCAGATCGGGCGCCGGGGGGGATGGGGGGTTATACAATGAGCAGTTCTTC. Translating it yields CASRSGAGGDGGLYNEQFF.

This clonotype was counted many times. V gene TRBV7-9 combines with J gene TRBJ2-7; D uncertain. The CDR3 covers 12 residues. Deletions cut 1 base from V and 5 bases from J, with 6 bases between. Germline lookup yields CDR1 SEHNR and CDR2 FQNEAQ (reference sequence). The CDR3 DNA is TGTGCCAGCAGCTTAGGGCAGAACGAGCAGTACTTC. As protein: CASSLGQNEQYF.

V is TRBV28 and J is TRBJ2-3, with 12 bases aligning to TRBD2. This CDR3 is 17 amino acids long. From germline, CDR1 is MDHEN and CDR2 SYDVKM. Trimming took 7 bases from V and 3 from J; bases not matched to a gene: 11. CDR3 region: CASTSPKTSGRTDTQYF. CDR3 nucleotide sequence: TGTGCCAGCACGTCCCCCAAGACTAGCGGGAGAACAGATACGCAGTATTTT.